This TCR beta chain emerged from a study of blood T cell repertoires in COVID-19. For the study at large: COVID-19 samples collected from the United States, Italy and Spain covered acute and convalescent phases.

Sequenced by immunoSEQ multiplex PCR; TCRdb stores in-frame clones only, minus some. In the table there are around 370,000 clones, roughly 91% of which are singletons. The CDR3 contains 15 residues. Germline V gene sequence: CDR1 WSHSY, CDR2 SAAADI. V shed 3 bases and J 2 bases; nucleotides not matched to a gene: 1. The V and J genes are TRBV10-2 and TRBJ2-7; TRBD2 aligns across 13 bases. This receptor was identified in a woman aged 18 to 35 who had recovered from COVID-19. The sequenced sample was PBMCs or T cells enriched from blood (not recorded which). CDR3 amino acids: CASSELAGGAYEQYF. Here the CDR3 DNA reads TGCGCCAGCAGTGAACTAGCGGGGGGGGCCTACGAGCAGTACTTC.